The 15 T cell receptor beta chains listed next were all sequenced from one sample in a study of tumor-infiltrating lymphocytes in primary liver carcinoma. From roughly 500 ng total RNA, TCR beta cDNA was generated with a primer in the constant region. Three nested multiplex PCR rounds, a slightly modified ARM-PCR, produced the libraries for TCR beta. With TRBV1-TRBV30 forward primers and a C-beta reverse primer, the first two PCR rounds were run for approximately 9 cycles each. TCRdb reprocessed the multiplex PCR reads via MiXCR and lists one record per CDR3 protein. The sample includes over 75,000 distinct CDR3 sequences, 68% seen only once; the top ten take 27%. Taking about 17-33 mg of unsorted bulk tissue, the authors co-extracted RNA and DNA. Sequenced input: tumor-adjacent normal liver tissue. The source of these receptors is a man aged 40-49 years with primary liver carcinoma and hepatitis B virus infection.

V usage is TRBV29-1 and J usage is TRBJ2-5, with D uncertain. The germline V gene has CDR1 SQVTM and CDR2 ANQGSEA. CDR3 size: 12 residues. V was pared by 4 bases and J by 5 bases, with 11 bases between. For the CDR3, the DNA is TGCAGCGTTGTCTCGCCTGGGGAGACCCAGTACTTC. Its protein is CSVVSPGETQYF.

In this sample, this clonotype turned up many times. The chain recombines TRBV12-3 or TRBV12-4 with TRBJ2-7, with 9 nucleotides matching TRBD1. The CDR3 has 15 residues. The ends lost 3 bases at V and 5 bases at J; junction bases unmatched: 8. CDR3 bases: TGTGCCAGCAGTTTTGGCGGGACAGGGCGGGACGAGCAGTACTTC. This gives the protein CASSFGGTGRDEQYF.

Of note for this clonotype: An end of the junction does not agree with germline; a read error may underlie this. V and J are TRBV6-5 and TRBJ2-6; D is unresolved. This CDR3 is built from 18 residues. Germline V lookup: CDR1 MNHEY, CDR2 SVGAGI. CDR3 sequence: CATSLWIGMKAGANVLTF. CDR3 in DNA: TGTGCCACCAGTCTTTGGATAGGAATGAAGGCTGGGGCCAACGTCCTGACTTTC.

Comment on this clonotype: This CDR3 is missing its conserved last phenylalanine or tryptophan, likely due to a read error. The rearrangement joins TRBV4-2 to TRBJ2-7, with 8 bases matching TRBD2. The V and J ends lost 3 bases and 6 bases, in that order; junction bases with no gene match: 4. This CDR3 contains 13 residues. CDR1 and CDR2 (germline): LGHNA, YNFKEQ. The CDR3 DNA reads as TGTGCCAGCAGCCAGGAGCGGGGGTTCGAGCAGTACATC. This translates into CASSQERGFEQYI.

This clonotype was seen ten or more times. The rearrangement links TRBV6-5 to TRBJ2-1, with TRBD2 matching over 10 bases. V shed 5 bases and J 7 bases; nucleotides not matched to a gene: 2. This CDR3 is 13 amino acids long. Per the germline V gene, CDR1 is MNHEY and CDR2 is SVGAGI. Here the CDR3 reads CASSRAGGNEQFF. The CDR3 bases are TGTGCCAGCAGTAGAGCGGGAGGGAATGAGCAGTTCTTC.

Comment on this clonotype: A read error may account for a junction end that differs from germline. The chain has TRBV5-5 and TRBJ1-1, with D hard to call. The CDR3 runs 13 residues. CDR1 is SGHKS and CDR2 is YYEKEE in the germline V gene (reference sequence). The CDR3 sequence: CVSSLEGNTEAFF. CDR3 DNA: TGTGTCAGCAGCCTTGAGGGGAACACTGAAGCTTTCTTT.

The table lists this clonotype with a few counts. This rearrangement joins TRBV28 to TRBJ1-2; 10 nucleotides align to TRBD1. V lost 6 bases to trimming and J lost 5 bases; unmatched junction nucleotides: 9. Germline lookup yields CDR1 MDHEN and CDR2 SYDVKM. CDR3 length: 15 amino acids. The CDR3 region is CASSYDRGLWYGYTF. CDR3 in DNA: TGTGCCAGCAGCTATGACAGGGGGCTATGGTATGGCTACACCTTC.

Worth noting for this clonotype: A read error may account for a junction end that differs from germline. V gene TRBV4-1 combines with J gene TRBJ1-2, with D unclear. CDR3 length: 15 amino acids. Looked up from germline, CDR1 is MGHRA and CDR2 is YSYEKL. This CDR3 reads CPSGQEAGTNYGYTF. CDR3 in DNA: TGCCCCAGCGGCCAAGAAGCCGGAACAAACTATGGCTACACCTTC.

In its sample, this clonotype was seen a few times. This sequence joins TRBV29-1 and TRBJ1-2; TRBD1 matches 7 bases. Germline V CDR1 and CDR2: SQVTM, ANQGSEA. The CDR3 has 14 amino acids. Unmatched junction bases numbered 10, after V lost 5 bases and J lost 4 bases. The CDR3 DNA is TGCAGCGTTTCCGACCCTTGGACAGGCTATGGCTACACCTTC. Translating it yields CSVSDPWTGYGYTF.

About this clonotype: The CDR3 end shows no conserved phenylalanine or tryptophan, and so a read error is likely. The chain combines TRBV12-3 or TRBV12-4 with TRBJ2-2; TRBD1 matches 8 bases. The CDR3 covers 15 residues. V shed 6 bases and J 5 bases; nucleotides not matched to a gene: 8. CDR3 sequence (DNA): TGTGCCAGCAGAGAGACAGGGGCGCGGACCGGGGAGCTGTTTCTT. Protein product: CASRETGARTGELFL.

As to this clonotype: Since a much larger clone is just one base distant, this may be a read error. The CDR3 DNA is TGTGCCAGCAGCTTAGGCCGGATTGTGCAGTTCTTC. Its protein is CASSLGRIVQFF. The chain uses TRBV7-9 and TRBJ2-1; D not certain. CDR1 and CDR2 from the germline V gene are SEHNR and FQNEAQ (reference sequence). This CDR3 region has 12 residues. V lost 1 base and J lost 12, with 10 bases in between.

Concerning this clonotype itself: One junction end disagrees with the germline gene, perhaps due to a read error. The J gene is TRBJ2-7, the V gene TRBV6-1; D call uncertain. Germline CDR1 is MNHNS and CDR2 is SASEGT. This CDR3 has 14 residues. The CDR3 here is CASSQTLGLYEQYF. The CDR3 DNA sequence: TGCGCCAGCAGTCAAACACTGGGCCTCTACGAGCAGTACTTC.

A remark on this clonotype: The germline gene is not matched at one end of the junction; a read error may be the cause. This chain uses TRBV11-2 with TRBJ2-1; D remains ambiguous. In germline, CDR1 is SGHAT, CDR2 FQNNGV. The CDR3 spans 13 residues. In DNA, the CDR3 is TGTACCAGCAGCTTAGTCAGGTACAATGAGCAGTCCTTC. This gives the protein CTSSLVRYNEQSF.

In the case of this clonotype: At one end, the junction sequence differs from germline, possibly due to a read error. The chain is built from TRBV6-1 and TRBJ2-3; TRBD2 aligns across 7 bases. Germline assignment: CDR1 MNHNS and CDR2 SASEGT. This CDR3 has 18 residues. DNA for the CDR3: TGTTCCAGCAGTGGACCAGCTAGCGGACCGTATAGTACAGATACGCAGTATTTT. Its protein product is CSSSGPASGPYSTDTQYF.

In regard to this clonotype: As the CDR3 is not closed by the conserved phenylalanine or tryptophan, this likely results from a read error. The chain carries TRBV11-2 and TRBJ2-1; D ambiguous. Germline values: CDR1 SGHAT, CDR2 FQNNGV. The CDR3 sequence is 16 residues long. Trimming stripped 2 bases from V and 3 bases from J, with 14 bases between. CDR3 bases: TGTGCCAGCAGCTTAATTCTAGAACGGTGCTACAATGAGCAGTTCTAC. Its protein product is CASSLILERCYNEQFY.